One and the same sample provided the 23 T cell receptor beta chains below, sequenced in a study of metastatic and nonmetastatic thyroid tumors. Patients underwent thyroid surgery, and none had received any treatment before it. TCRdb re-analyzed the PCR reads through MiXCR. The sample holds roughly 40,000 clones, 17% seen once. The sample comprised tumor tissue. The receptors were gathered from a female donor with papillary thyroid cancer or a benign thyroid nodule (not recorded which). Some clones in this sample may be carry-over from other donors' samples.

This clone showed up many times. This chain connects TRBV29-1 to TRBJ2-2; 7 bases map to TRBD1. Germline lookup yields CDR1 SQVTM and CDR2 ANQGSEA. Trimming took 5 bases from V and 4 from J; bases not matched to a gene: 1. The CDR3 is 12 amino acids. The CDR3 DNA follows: TGCAGCGTTCACAGGGGCACCGGGGAGCTGTTTTTT. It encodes CSVHRGTGELFF.

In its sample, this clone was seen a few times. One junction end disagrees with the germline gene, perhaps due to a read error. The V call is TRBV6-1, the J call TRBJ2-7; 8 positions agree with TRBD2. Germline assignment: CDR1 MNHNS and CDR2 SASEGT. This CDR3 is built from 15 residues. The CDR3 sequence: CASREAGVAGVEQYF. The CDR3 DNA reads TGTGCCAGCAGGGAAGCGGGAGTTGCTGGTGTCGAGCAGTACTTC.

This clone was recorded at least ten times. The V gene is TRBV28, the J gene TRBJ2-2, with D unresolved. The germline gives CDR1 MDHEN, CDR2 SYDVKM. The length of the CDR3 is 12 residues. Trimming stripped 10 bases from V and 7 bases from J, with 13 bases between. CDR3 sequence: CATLPAHGELFF. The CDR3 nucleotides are TGTGCCACCCTCCCCGCCCACGGGGAGCTGTTTTTT.

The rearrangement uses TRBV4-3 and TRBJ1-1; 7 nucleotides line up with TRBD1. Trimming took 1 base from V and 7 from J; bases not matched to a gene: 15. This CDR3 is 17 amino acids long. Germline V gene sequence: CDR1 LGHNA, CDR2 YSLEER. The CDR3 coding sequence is TGCGCCAGCAGCCAAGGTTACCCGGGACAGACCCGTGTTGAAGCTTTCTTT. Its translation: CASSQGYPGQTRVEAFF.

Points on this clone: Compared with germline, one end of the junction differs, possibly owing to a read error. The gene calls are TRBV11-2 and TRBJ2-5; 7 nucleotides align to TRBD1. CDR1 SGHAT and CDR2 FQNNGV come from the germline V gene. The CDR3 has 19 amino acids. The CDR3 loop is CASSLGRDRVAGRSETQYF. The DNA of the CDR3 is TGTGCCAGCAGCTTGGGCCGTGACAGGGTGGCAGGCCGTAGTGAGACACAGTACTTC.

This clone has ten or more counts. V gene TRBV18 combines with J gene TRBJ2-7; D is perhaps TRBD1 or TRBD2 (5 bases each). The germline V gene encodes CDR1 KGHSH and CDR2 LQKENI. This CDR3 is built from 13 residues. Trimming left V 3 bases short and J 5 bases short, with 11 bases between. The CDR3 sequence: CASSPGVVDEQYF. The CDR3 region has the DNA TGTGCCAGCTCACCGGGGGTAGTGGACGAGCAGTACTTC.

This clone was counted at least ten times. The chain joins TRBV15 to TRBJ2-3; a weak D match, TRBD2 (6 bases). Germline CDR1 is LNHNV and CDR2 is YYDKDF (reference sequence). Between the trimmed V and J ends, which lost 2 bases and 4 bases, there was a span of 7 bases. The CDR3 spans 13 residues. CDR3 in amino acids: CATSRRRADTQYF. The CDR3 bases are TGTGCCACCAGCAGAAGGAGGGCAGATACGCAGTATTTT.

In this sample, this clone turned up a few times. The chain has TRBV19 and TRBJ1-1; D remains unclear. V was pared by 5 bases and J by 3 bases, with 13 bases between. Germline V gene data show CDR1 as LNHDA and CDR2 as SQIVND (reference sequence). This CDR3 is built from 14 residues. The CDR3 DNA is TGTGCCAGTAGTGTTGACATGAGGGACACTGAAGCTTTCTTT. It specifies CASSVDMRDTEAFF.

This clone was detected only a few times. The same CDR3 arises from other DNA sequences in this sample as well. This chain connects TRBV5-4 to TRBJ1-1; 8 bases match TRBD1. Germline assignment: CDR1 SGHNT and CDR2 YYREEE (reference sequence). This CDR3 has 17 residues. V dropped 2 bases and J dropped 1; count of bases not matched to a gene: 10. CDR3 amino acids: CASSLPERTGRNTEAFF. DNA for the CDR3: TGTGCCAGCAGCTTACCAGAACGGACAGGGAGGAACACTGAAGCTTTCTTT.

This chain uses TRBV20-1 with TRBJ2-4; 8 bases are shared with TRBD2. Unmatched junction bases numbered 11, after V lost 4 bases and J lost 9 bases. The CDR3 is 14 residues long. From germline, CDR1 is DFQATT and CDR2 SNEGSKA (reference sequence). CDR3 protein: CSATGGARLGIQYF. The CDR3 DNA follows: TGCAGTGCTACCGGGGGGGCACGTCTCGGCATTCAGTACTTC.

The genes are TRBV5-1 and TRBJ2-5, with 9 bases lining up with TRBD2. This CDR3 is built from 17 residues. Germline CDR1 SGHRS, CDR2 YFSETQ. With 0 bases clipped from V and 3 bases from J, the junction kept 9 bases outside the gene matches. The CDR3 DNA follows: TGCGCCAGCAGCTTGGGGGGACTAGCAGGTAGCAAAGAGACCCAGTACTTC. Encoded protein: CASSLGGLAGSKETQYF.

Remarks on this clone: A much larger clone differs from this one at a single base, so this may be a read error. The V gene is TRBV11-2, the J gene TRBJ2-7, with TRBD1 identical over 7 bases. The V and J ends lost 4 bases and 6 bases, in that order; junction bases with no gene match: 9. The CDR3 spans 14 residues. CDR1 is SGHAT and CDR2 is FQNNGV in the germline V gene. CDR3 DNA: TGTGCCAGCAGCTCTAAACAGGGGCTCCGCGAGCAGTACTTC. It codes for CASSSKQGLREQYF.

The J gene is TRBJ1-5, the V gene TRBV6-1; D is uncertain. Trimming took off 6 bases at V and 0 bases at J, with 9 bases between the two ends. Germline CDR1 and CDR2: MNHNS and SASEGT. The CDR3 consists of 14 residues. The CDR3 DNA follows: TGTGCCAGCAGCCTAAGAGGTAGCAATCAGCCCCAGCATTTT. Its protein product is CASSLRGSNQPQHF.

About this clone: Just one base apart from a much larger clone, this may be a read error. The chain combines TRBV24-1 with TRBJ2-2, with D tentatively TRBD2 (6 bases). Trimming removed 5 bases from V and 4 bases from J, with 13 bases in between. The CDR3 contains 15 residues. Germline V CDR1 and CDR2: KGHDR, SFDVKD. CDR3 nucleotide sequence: TGTGCCACCAGTGCCGAGCGGGTGCGCACCGGGGAGCTGTTTTTT. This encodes CATSAERVRTGELFF.

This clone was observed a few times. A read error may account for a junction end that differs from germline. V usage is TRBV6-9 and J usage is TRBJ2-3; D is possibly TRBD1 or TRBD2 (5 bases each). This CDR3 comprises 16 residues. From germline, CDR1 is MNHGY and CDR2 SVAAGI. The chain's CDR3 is CASSVGTGSSTDTQYF. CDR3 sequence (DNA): TGCGCCAGCAGCGTAGGGACGGGGTCCTCCACAGATACGCAGTATTTT.

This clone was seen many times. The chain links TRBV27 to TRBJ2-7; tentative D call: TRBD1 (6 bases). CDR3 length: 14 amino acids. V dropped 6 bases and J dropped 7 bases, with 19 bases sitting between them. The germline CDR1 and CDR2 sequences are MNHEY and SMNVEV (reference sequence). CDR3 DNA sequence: TGTGCCAGCAGGCGGACAGATTGGAATGGGGAGCAGTACTTC. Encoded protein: CASRRTDWNGEQYF.

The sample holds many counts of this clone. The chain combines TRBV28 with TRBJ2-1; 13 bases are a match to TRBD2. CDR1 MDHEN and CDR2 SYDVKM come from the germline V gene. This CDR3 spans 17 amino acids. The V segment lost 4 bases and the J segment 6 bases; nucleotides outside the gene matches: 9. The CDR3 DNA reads TGTGCCAGCAGTTCCTTCACTAGCGGGAGGGCCTCCAATGAGCAGTTCTTC. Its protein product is CASSSFTSGRASNEQFF.

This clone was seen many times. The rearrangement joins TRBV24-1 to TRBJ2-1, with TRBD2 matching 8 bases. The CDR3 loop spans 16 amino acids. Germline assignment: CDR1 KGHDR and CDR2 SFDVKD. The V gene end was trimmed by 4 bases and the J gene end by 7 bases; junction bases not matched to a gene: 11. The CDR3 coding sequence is TGTGCCACCAGTGACCCCGCAGCGGGAGAAATGAATGAGCAGTTCTTC. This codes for CATSDPAAGEMNEQFF.

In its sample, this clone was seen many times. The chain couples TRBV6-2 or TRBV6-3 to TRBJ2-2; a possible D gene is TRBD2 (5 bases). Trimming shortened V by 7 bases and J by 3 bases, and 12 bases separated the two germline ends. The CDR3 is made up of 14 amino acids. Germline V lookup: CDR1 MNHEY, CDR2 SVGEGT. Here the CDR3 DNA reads TGTGCCAGCAATGTACTAGGGCACACCGGGGAGCTGTTTTTT. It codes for CASNVLGHTGELFF.

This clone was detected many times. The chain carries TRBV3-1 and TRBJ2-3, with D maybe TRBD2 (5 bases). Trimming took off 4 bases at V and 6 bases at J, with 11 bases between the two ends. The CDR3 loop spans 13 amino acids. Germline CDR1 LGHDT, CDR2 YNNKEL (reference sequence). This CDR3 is CASSRLLMDTQYF. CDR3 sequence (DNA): TGTGCCAGCAGCCGACTACTTATGGATACGCAGTATTTT.

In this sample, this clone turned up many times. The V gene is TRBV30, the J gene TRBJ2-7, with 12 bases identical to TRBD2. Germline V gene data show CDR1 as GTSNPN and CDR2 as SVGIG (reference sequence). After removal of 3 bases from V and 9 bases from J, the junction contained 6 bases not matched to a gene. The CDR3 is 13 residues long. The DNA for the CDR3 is TGTGCCTGGAGCCGACTAGCGGGAGAGATGCAGTACTTC. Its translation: CAWSRLAGEMQYF.

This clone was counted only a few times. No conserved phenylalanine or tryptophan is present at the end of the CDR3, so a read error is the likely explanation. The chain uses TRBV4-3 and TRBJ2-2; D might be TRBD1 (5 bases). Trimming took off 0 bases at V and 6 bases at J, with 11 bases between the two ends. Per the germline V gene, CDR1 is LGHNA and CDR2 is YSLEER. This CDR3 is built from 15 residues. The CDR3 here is CASSQDLGQPGELFS. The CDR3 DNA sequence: TGCGCCAGCAGCCAAGATCTGGGGCAACCCGGGGAGCTGTTTTCT.

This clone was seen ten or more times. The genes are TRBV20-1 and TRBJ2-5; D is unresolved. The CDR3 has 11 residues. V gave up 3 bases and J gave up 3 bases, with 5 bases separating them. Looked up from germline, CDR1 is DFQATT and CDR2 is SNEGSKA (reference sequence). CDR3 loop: CSARAEETQYF. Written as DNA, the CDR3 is TGCAGTGCTAGGGCAGAAGAGACCCAGTACTTC.